This entry lists 32 T cell receptor beta chains sequenced from one sample in a study of shared T cell receptors in the human thymus. Clones were read by immunoSEQ multiplex PCR, and TCRdb kept only the in-frame ones, dropping some. The table shows 700,000 or so clones, with 80% to 90% occurring only once. Another study also made use of these data, one on human thymus T cells.

Sequencing was carried out using thymocytes. The receptors were gathered from a girl under three years old with a congenital heart defect.

This chain joins TRBV6-5 and TRBJ1-4; D is unresolved. The ends were cut back, 3 bases at V and 3 bases at J, with 14 bases in the middle. The germline CDR1 and CDR2 sequences are MNHEY and SVGAGI. The length of the CDR3 is 16 residues. The CDR3: CASSYTHRYSNEKLFF. In nucleotides, the CDR3 is TGTGCCAGCAGTTATACCCACCGATACTCTAATGAAAAACTGTTTTTT.

The chain uses TRBV28 and TRBJ1-2; TRBD1 matches at 10 bases. The CDR3 length is 17 residues. The germline V gene has CDR1 MDHEN and CDR2 SYDVKM. V dropped 1 base and J dropped 2; count of bases not matched to a gene: 7. This CDR3 is CASSLYPGQGTNYGYTF. DNA for the CDR3: TGTGCCAGCAGTTTATATCCGGGACAGGGGACGAACTATGGCTACACCTTC.

The chain links TRBV11-2 to TRBJ1-5; D unclear. Trimming took 0 bases from V and 4 from J, leaving 4 bases between them. The CDR3 sequence is 13 residues long. CDR1 SGHAT and CDR2 FQNNGV come from the germline V gene. The CDR3 DNA reads as TGTGCCAGCAGCTTAGACAGGAATCAGCCCCAGCATTTT. It is translated as CASSLDRNQPQHF.

The J gene is TRBJ2-2, the V gene TRBV6-1, with TRBD2 as a possible D gene (5 bases). V gave up 7 bases and J gave up 2 bases, with 14 bases separating them. The germline V gene encodes CDR1 MNHNS and CDR2 SASEGT. The CDR3 sequence is 15 residues long. CDR3 protein: CASNQEGHNTGELFF. DNA of the CDR3: TGTGCCAGCAATCAAGAGGGCCACAACACCGGGGAGCTGTTTTTT.

The rearrangement links TRBV5-6 to TRBJ1-3, with TRBD1 as a possible D gene (5 bases). The length of the CDR3 is 17 residues. Germline values: CDR1 SGHDT, CDR2 YYEEEE. The V gene lost 6 bases and the J gene lost 1 base, with 20 bases spanning the gap. The CDR3 sequence: CASTHTDKAISGNTIYF. For the CDR3, the DNA is TGTGCCAGCACCCACACGGACAAGGCCATTTCTGGAAACACCATATATTTT.

The genes are TRBV5-6 and TRBJ2-1, with 9 bases that match TRBD2. CDR1 SGHDT and CDR2 YYEEEE come from the germline V gene. The CDR3 is 16 amino acids. The trim removed 2 bases at V and 10 bases at J, leaving 13 bases unmatched. The CDR3 protein is CASSFRSSGGLGEQFF. The CDR3 DNA is TGTGCCAGCAGCTTTCGGTCCAGCGGGGGGTTGGGAGAGCAGTTCTTC.

The chain couples TRBV4-2 to TRBJ2-1; D is perhaps TRBD2 (9 bases). V was shortened by 5 bases and J by 4 bases, with 30 bases between the two germline ends. The CDR3 spans 20 residues. Germline CDR1 reads LGHNA; CDR2 reads YNFKEQ. The DNA of the CDR3 is TGTGCCAGCAGCGAGTGGCCCGGGACAGGTGTAGCGGGGGTTTACAATGAGCAGTTCTTC. Translation gives CASSEWPGTGVAGVYNEQFF.

This chain joins TRBV25-1 and TRBJ2-7; no clear D gene. Deletions cut 4 bases from V and 4 bases from J, with 11 bases between. This CDR3 region has 13 residues. Germline CDR1 reads MGHDK; CDR2 reads SYGVNS. DNA for the CDR3: TGTGCCAGCAGTGCGAACAGAGTTTACGAGCAGTACTTC. Translating it yields CASSANRVYEQYF.

J is TRBJ1-1 and V is TRBV5-1; 8 positions match TRBD1. Germline V CDR1 and CDR2: SGHRS, YFSETQ. V dropped 1 base and J dropped 0; count of bases not matched to a gene: 11. There are 18 residues in the CDR3. CDR3 DNA: TGCGCCAGCAGCTTGCCCTTAGGACAGGGTGGGATGAACACTGAAGCTTTCTTT. Residues: CASSLPLGQGGMNTEAFF.

The V gene is TRBV5-6, the J gene TRBJ2-5; 7 nucleotides line up with TRBD1. CDR1 and CDR2 (germline): SGHDT, YYEEEE. The CDR3 runs 16 residues. J lost 5 bases, V lost 4 bases, and 14 bases had no gene match. The CDR3: CASSGDGDRVVETQYF. CDR3 coding DNA: TGTGCCAGCAGCGGGGACGGCGACAGGGTGGTGGAGACCCAGTACTTC.

V gene TRBV6-1 combines with J gene TRBJ1-1; D unclear. Germline CDR1 and CDR2: MNHNS and SASEGT. The CDR3 is made up of 17 amino acids. The V end lost 2 bases, the J end lost 1 base, and 17 bases lay between the germline ends. CDR3 loop: CASSEFILGRKNTEAFF. The CDR3 bases are TGTGCCAGCAGTGAATTTATTTTAGGCAGGAAGAACACTGAAGCTTTCTTT.

As regards this clone: Other DNA sequences in this sample translate to the same CDR3. Here the CDR3 DNA reads TGTGCCAGCAGCTTCAGCACCGGGGAGCTGTTTTTT. Its translation: CASSFSTGELFF. V is TRBV5-4 and J is TRBJ2-2; D remains ambiguous. Trimming took 2 bases from V and 4 from J, leaving 3 bases between them. Germline lookup yields CDR1 SGHNT and CDR2 YYREEE (reference sequence). The CDR3 loop spans 12 amino acids.

The rearrangement joins TRBV29-1 to TRBJ2-3; 9 bases are a match to TRBD2. Looked up from germline, CDR1 is SQVTM and CDR2 is ANQGSEA. V was clipped by 6 bases and J by 0 bases; unmatched bases: 4. The CDR3 runs to 14 residues. Written as DNA, the CDR3 is TGCAGCGTGTCGCGGGGGGGTAGCACAGATACGCAGTATTTT. Residues: CSVSRGGSTDTQYF.

This chain's CDR3 is CATRHLYGYTF. Written as DNA, the CDR3 is TGTGCCACCCGACACCTCTATGGCTACACCTTC. The chain links TRBV27 to TRBJ1-2; D not certain. The CDR3 spans 11 residues. CDR1 and CDR2 from the germline V gene are MNHEY and SMNVEV (reference sequence). V was clipped by 10 bases and J by 4 bases, with 10 bases between them.

This clone was found once. V usage is TRBV5-6 and J usage is TRBJ1-3, with D perhaps matching TRBD1 (5 bases). The ends were cut back, 3 bases at V and 0 bases at J, with 7 bases in the middle. There are 14 residues in the CDR3. Looked up from germline, CDR1 is SGHDT and CDR2 is YYEEEE. The CDR3 coding sequence is TGTGCCAGCAGCTCAGGGCGCTCTGGAAACACCATATATTTT. This encodes CASSSGRSGNTIYF.

The table lists this clone with a count of one. The gene calls are TRBV5-6 and TRBJ1-1; possibly TRBD1 for D (6 bases). Per the germline V gene, CDR1 is SGHDT and CDR2 is YYEEEE. Trimming left V 1 base short and J 6 bases short, with 13 bases between. The CDR3 contains 14 residues. CDR3 loop: CASSLYGGGSEAFF. In DNA form, the CDR3 reads TGTGCCAGCAGCTTGTACGGCGGGGGCTCTGAAGCTTTCTTT.

The chain links TRBV5-1 to TRBJ1-6; maybe TRBD1 (5 bases). The CDR3 consists of 12 residues. Trimming took off 2 bases at V and 8 bases at J, with 5 bases between the two ends. Germline V lookup: CDR1 SGHRS, CDR2 YFSETQ. The CDR3 reads CASSFRDSPLHF. CDR3 DNA sequence: TGCGCCAGCAGCTTCAGGGATTCACCCCTCCACTTT.

The chain couples TRBV6-1 to TRBJ2-2; 8 positions agree with TRBD1. Germline CDR1 is MNHNS and CDR2 is SASEGT. The trim removed 2 bases at V and 5 bases at J, leaving 10 bases unmatched. This CDR3 contains 17 residues. DNA for the CDR3: TGTGCCAGCAGTGAAAGGAGACAGGGGTGGTGGACCGGGGAGCTGTTTTTT. The encoded protein is CASSERRQGWWTGELFF.

The genes are TRBV6-5 and TRBJ2-1; the match to TRBD2 covers 8 bases. Germline V gene lookup returns CDR1 MNHEY and CDR2 SVGAGI. This CDR3 region has 14 residues. V trimming: 6 bases; J trimming: 6 bases; junction bases outside the gene matches: 7. The DNA of the CDR3 is TGTGCCAGCAGGAGGACTAGCCGTCTCAATGAGCAGTTCTTC. Protein product: CASRRTSRLNEQFF.

The chain joins TRBV5-4 to TRBJ2-1; 7 bases agree with TRBD1. Germline CDR1 and CDR2: SGHNT and YYREEE (reference sequence). The CDR3 is made up of 14 amino acids. J gave up 8 bases and V 4 bases, and 9 bases lay outside the gene matches. In DNA form, the CDR3 reads TGTGCCAGCAGCCGACCGACAGGGCCCGATGAGCAGTTCTTC. Amino acids: CASSRPTGPDEQFF.

J is TRBJ1-2 and V is TRBV5-1; D might be TRBD1 (6 bases). V was clipped by 1 base and J by 8 bases, with 9 bases between them. Germline V gene sequence: CDR1 SGHRS, CDR2 YFSETQ. This CDR3 contains 12 residues. The DNA for the CDR3 is TGCGCCAGCAGCTTGAAGGGGGAGGGCTACACCTTC. It is translated as CASSLKGEGYTF.

The chain uses TRBV4-2 and TRBJ2-7; 10 bases fit TRBD1. CDR1 and CDR2 from the germline V gene are LGHNA and YNFKEQ. The ends lost 4 bases at V and 3 bases at J; junction bases unmatched: 9. The CDR3 runs to 16 residues. For the CDR3, the DNA is TGTGCCAGCAGCCCGGCCCGACAGGGGGCTGTCTACGAGCAGTACTTC. This gives the protein CASSPARQGAVYEQYF.

The chain joins TRBV6-6 to TRBJ1-2, with TRBD1 identical over 7 bases. With V trimmed by 5 bases and J by 4 bases, 10 bases remained unmatched. CDR3 length: 15 residues. CDR1 is MNHNY, CDR2 SVGAGI, per germline (reference sequence). The CDR3 reads CASSQDRSFTYGYTF. As DNA, the CDR3 is TGTGCCAGCAGTCAGGACAGGTCGTTTACCTATGGCTACACCTTC.

V and J are TRBV5-5 and TRBJ2-7; D remains unclear. The CDR3 extends over 14 amino acids. Germline V gene sequence: CDR1 SGHKS, CDR2 YYEKEE (reference sequence). V lost 2 bases to trimming and J lost 1 base, with 10 bases between them. The CDR3 sequence is CASSFASGSYEQYF. In DNA, the CDR3 is TGTGCCAGCAGCTTTGCTTCCGGTTCCTACGAGCAGTACTTC.

The chain has TRBV6-1 and TRBJ1-6; D might be TRBD1 (6 bases). The CDR3 loop spans 17 amino acids. In germline, CDR1 is MNHNS, CDR2 SASEGT. The V and J ends lost 4 bases and 0 bases respectively, with 13 bases between them. The chain's CDR3 is CASSAVADSSYNSPLHF. CDR3 DNA: TGTGCCAGCAGTGCTGTTGCGGACAGCTCCTATAATTCACCCCTCCACTTT.

V gene TRBV19 combines with J gene TRBJ2-4; TRBD2 agrees at 7 bases. The CDR3 totals 14 residues. CDR1 and CDR2 (germline): LNHDA, SQIVND (reference sequence). After removal of 5 bases from V and 0 bases from J, the junction contained 1 base not matched to a gene. For the CDR3, the DNA is TGTGCCAGTAGTGGGGGGGTAGCCAAAAACATTCAGTACTTC. As protein: CASSGGVAKNIQYF.

The rearrangement joins TRBV6-4 to TRBJ1-6; 7 nucleotides align to TRBD1. The CDR3 covers 17 residues. Germline trimming cut 5 bases from V and 8 bases from J; bases unmatched to any gene: 15. The germline V gene encodes CDR1 MRHNA and CDR2 SNTAGT. The CDR3 protein is CASSMQGSQGDHSPLHF. Written as DNA, the CDR3 is TGTGCCAGCAGTATGCAGGGCTCTCAGGGGGACCATTCACCCCTCCACTTT.

The chain employs TRBV10-1 and TRBJ2-3; D might be TRBD1 (5 bases). V was shortened by 4 bases and J by 1 base, with 9 bases between the two germline ends. Germline lookup yields CDR1 WNHNN and CDR2 SYGVQD (reference sequence). This CDR3 spans 14 amino acids. CDR3 loop: CASSVRARTDTQYF. The CDR3, as DNA: TGCGCCAGCAGTGTCAGGGCCCGCACAGATACGCAGTATTTT.

The chain links TRBV6-5 to TRBJ1-2; tentative D call: TRBD1 (6 bases). Deletions cut 3 bases from V and 6 bases from J, with 14 bases between. The CDR3 runs to 14 residues. Per the germline V gene, CDR1 is MNHEY and CDR2 is SVGAGI. CDR3 in amino acids: CASSYSPDSHGYTF. The CDR3, as DNA: TGTGCCAGCAGTTATTCCCCGGACAGTCATGGCTACACCTTC.

The chain uses TRBV2 and TRBJ1-2, with D perhaps matching TRBD1 (6 bases). This CDR3 spans 16 amino acids. Trimming took off 4 bases at V and 7 bases at J, with 22 bases between the two ends. Germline V gives CDR1 SNHLY, CDR2 FYNNEI. The CDR3 protein is CASSARDTGPEGGYTF. The DNA of the CDR3 is TGTGCCAGCAGTGCCCGGGACACTGGGCCGGAAGGTGGCTACACCTTC.

This clone was seen only a few times. The chain carries TRBV5-5 and TRBJ2-7; 9 nucleotides line up with TRBD1. Unmatched junction bases numbered 13, after V lost 3 bases and J lost 3 bases. The CDR3 spans 17 residues. The germline V gene encodes CDR1 SGHKS and CDR2 YYEKEE (reference sequence). DNA of the CDR3: TGTGCCAGCAGCTGCGACCCAAACACAGGGGGCGTCTACGAGCAGTACTTC. Amino acids: CASSCDPNTGGVYEQYF.

The chain is built from TRBV2 and TRBJ2-1, with a possible D match to TRBD2 (6 bases). The CDR3 covers 15 residues. Germline V lookup: CDR1 SNHLY, CDR2 FYNNEI. With 7 bases removed from V and 3 bases from J, the gap between germline ends came to 16 bases. CDR3 sequence reads: CASTLGRDFYNEQFF. The CDR3 region has the DNA TGTGCCAGCACCCTTGGGCGGGACTTCTACAATGAGCAGTTCTTC.